This is a list of T cell receptor beta chains from one sample in a study of shared clonotypes between healthy human individuals. Profiling relied on immunoSEQ multiplex PCR, and the TCRdb table lists in-frame clones only, not all of them. The top ten hold roughly 0.61% of the sample, which has about 1.1 million clones, approximately 78% seen once. The sample taken for sequencing was memory CD4+ T cells from PBMCs. The receptor source for this set is a man between 18 and 29 years old in good health. Some clones in this sample may be carry-over from other donors' samples. CDR3s include the opening cysteine and the closing phenylalanine or tryptophan. Fields, in order: clone size, V gene, CDR3 protein. Clone size is not always given. Where it is, it says once, few, many or a class for expanded clones.

clone_size: -
v_call: TRBV28
cdr3_aa: CASSRLSGTAKDTQYF

clone_size: many
v_call: TRBV10-3
cdr3_aa: CAISESEPNTEAFF

clone_size: -
v_call: TRBV2
cdr3_aa: CASRAGLYNEQFF

clone_size: -
v_call: TRBV5-4
cdr3_aa: CASSLEWGNTEAFF

clone_size: -
v_call: TRBV2
cdr3_aa: CASSVGYEQYF

clone_size: -
v_call: TRBV30
cdr3_aa: CAWSPLTQYQETQYF

clone_size: once
v_call: TRBV11-2
cdr3_aa: CASSLVRGVDGYTF

clone_size: -
v_call: TRBV2
cdr3_aa: CASNPGWREAFF

clone_size: -
v_call: TRBV7-2
cdr3_aa: CASSLQGQNGNTIYF

clone_size: -
v_call: TRBV5-4
cdr3_aa: CASSKKLAGGTGELFF

clone_size: -
v_call: TRBV7-2
cdr3_aa: CASSFTSGAYEQYF